These 18 T cell receptor beta chains originate from one sample sequenced in a study of T cell responses to AZD1222 COVID-19 vaccine. Clones were read by immunoSEQ multiplex PCR, and TCRdb kept only the in-frame ones, dropping some. The sample includes about 140,000 clones, 75% to 90% of them seen just once. The sequencing used peripheral blood, collected on day 0 of AZD1222 vaccination. These TCRs come from an adult in good health.

This clone appeared a few times. Other DNA sequences from this sample encode an identical CDR3 as well. V and J are TRBV18 and TRBJ1-1, with D unclear. CDR1 and CDR2 (germline): KGHSH, LQKENI. The V end lost 6 bases, the J end lost 1 base, and 9 bases lay between the germline ends. The CDR3 covers 13 residues. The CDR3 DNA is TGTGCCAGCTCGACGGGTCAGAACACTGAAGCTTTCTTT. Its translation: CASSTGQNTEAFF.

CDR3 protein: CAWSVRGPGQPQHF. The CDR3, as DNA: TGTGCCTGGAGTGTAAGAGGGCCGGGTCAGCCCCAGCATTTT. The rearrangement links TRBV30 to TRBJ1-5; no reliable D call. This CDR3 has 14 residues. CDR1 and CDR2 (germline): GTSNPN, SVGIG (reference sequence). V gave up 0 bases and J gave up 6 bases, with 12 bases separating them. Supplemented by reference TRBV30 and TRBJ1-5, the full variable domain reads SQTIHQWPATLVQPVGSPLSLECTVEGTSNPNLYWYRQAAGRGLQLLFYSVGIGQISSEVPQNLSASRPQDRQFILSSKKLLLSDSGFYLCAWSVRGPGQPQHFGDGTRLSIL.

This clone has a handful of counts. The CDR3 protein is CASSLKVGRKEEAFF. The CDR3 bases are TGTGCCAGCAGTCTCAAGGTTGGCAGAAAAGAGGAAGCTTTCTTT. The chain couples TRBV2 to TRBJ1-1; D gene uncertain. CDR1 is SNHLY and CDR2 is FYNNEI in the germline V gene. Trimming removed 5 bases from V and 8 bases from J, with 21 bases in between. This CDR3 comprises 15 residues.

This chain connects TRBV19 to TRBJ1-5, with 8 bases matching TRBD1. J was trimmed by 7 bases and V by 5 bases; bases with no gene match: 4. The CDR3 length is 13 residues. CDR1 and CDR2 (germline): LNHDA, SQIVND (reference sequence). CDR3 sequence (DNA): TGTGCCAGTAGTCCAGGGGGCTGGCAGCCCCAGCATTTT. Residues: CASSPGGWQPQHF.

The rearrangement uses TRBV5-5 and TRBJ2-5; 9 nucleotides line up with TRBD1. This CDR3 region has 14 residues. J was trimmed by 4 bases and V by 3 bases; bases with no gene match: 4. In germline, CDR1 is SGHKS, CDR2 YYEKEE (reference sequence). CDR3 amino acids: CASSWTGDVETQYF. In DNA, the CDR3 is TGTGCCAGCAGCTGGACAGGGGATGTAGAGACCCAGTACTTC.

V usage is TRBV13 and J usage is TRBJ1-6; 9 nucleotides line up with TRBD1. The CDR3 length is 17 residues. Germline CDR1 reads PRHDT; CDR2 reads FYEKMQ (reference sequence). V shed 1 base and J 5 bases; nucleotides not matched to a gene: 6. The CDR3 coding sequence is TGTGCCAGCAGCTTAGCCACAACAGGGGGCCATAATTCACCCCTCCACTTT. It translates to CASSLATTGGHNSPLHF.

V usage is TRBV10-3 and J usage is TRBJ1-1; 7 nucleotides line up with TRBD1. The CDR3 extends over 15 amino acids. V dropped 0 bases and J dropped 1; count of bases not matched to a gene: 2. Germline CDR1 reads ENHRY; CDR2 reads SYGVKD. The DNA for the CDR3 is TGTGCCATCAGTGAGTCCGGGACAGCGAACACTGAAGCTTTCTTT. It yields the protein CAISESGTANTEAFF.

The chain combines TRBV5-5 with TRBJ2-7; D possibly corresponds to TRBD1 (5 bases). The CDR3 is 13 amino acids. V lost 4 bases and J 4 bases, leaving 12 bases between the germline ends. CDR1 SGHKS and CDR2 YYEKEE come from the germline V gene (reference sequence). In DNA form, the CDR3 reads TGTGCCAGCAGCCGTGGGGCAGATTACGAGCAGTACTTC. Translating gives CASSRGADYEQYF.

V usage is TRBV12-3 or TRBV12-4 and J usage is TRBJ1-1; D perhaps matches TRBD1 (5 bases). The CDR3 spans 13 residues. The germline V and J ends were trimmed by 7 bases and 3 bases, with 12 bases remaining between them. CDR3 bases: TGTGCCAGCATTACCGCAGGGTACACTGAAGCTTTCTTT. This translates into CASITAGYTEAFF.

This clone was found a few times. The chain links TRBV11-2 to TRBJ2-7; D gene unclear. Germline values: CDR1 SGHAT, CDR2 FQNNGV. The CDR3 is 14 amino acids. Trimming left V 0 bases short and J 5 bases short, with 11 bases between. For the CDR3, the DNA is TGTGCCAGCAGCTTAGATGGCCGTCTGGACGAGCAGTACTTC. This codes for CASSLDGRLDEQYF.

The chain is built from TRBV18 and TRBJ2-1; TRBD2 matches at 11 bases. V trimming: 3 bases; J trimming: 8 bases; junction bases outside the gene matches: 9. The CDR3 runs 16 residues. Germline CDR1 reads KGHSH; CDR2 reads LQKENI. The chain's CDR3 is CASSPGTSGRRYEQFF. The CDR3 DNA reads TGTGCCAGCTCACCTGGAACTAGCGGGAGACGGTATGAGCAGTTCTTC.

V gene TRBV5-1 combines with J gene TRBJ2-1; 10 nucleotides match TRBD2. V dropped 6 bases and J dropped 9; count of bases not matched to a gene: 9. The CDR3 sequence is 14 residues long. From germline, CDR1 is SGHRS and CDR2 YFSETQ. The CDR3: CASTKREGHPEQFF. Here the CDR3 DNA reads TGCGCCAGCACTAAGCGGGAGGGCCACCCTGAGCAGTTCTTC. Full variable domain (remainder filled in from reference TRBV5-1 and TRBJ2-1): KAGVTQTPRYLIKTRGQQVTLSCSPISGHRSVSWYQQTPGQGLQFLFEYFSETQRNKGNFPGRFSGRQFSNSRSEMNVSTLELGDSALYLCASTKREGHPEQFFGPGTRLTVL.

This chain connects TRBV5-1 to TRBJ2-1; 9 nucleotides match TRBD1. The germline V gene encodes CDR1 SGHRS and CDR2 YFSETQ. The trim removed 4 bases at V and 5 bases at J, leaving 4 bases unmatched. The CDR3 spans 14 residues. The DNA for the CDR3 is TGCGCCAGCAGCGGAAGGACAGGGGACAATGAGCAGTTCTTC. Protein sequence: CASSGRTGDNEQFF.

This chain links TRBV19 with TRBJ2-1, with TRBD1 identical over 9 bases. Germline loops: CDR1 LNHDA, CDR2 SQIVND (reference sequence). V lost 7 bases, J lost 6 bases, and 4 bases stayed unmatched. The CDR3 loop spans 13 amino acids. CDR3 sequence reads: CASNPTGGNEQFF. The CDR3 nucleotides are TGTGCCAGTAACCCGACAGGGGGCAATGAGCAGTTCTTC. Full variable domain (missing parts from reference TRBV19 and TRBJ2-1): DGGITQSPKYLFRKEGQNVTLSCEQNLNHDAMYWYRQDPGQGLRLIYYSQIVNDFQKGDIAEGYSVSREKKESFPLTVTSAQKNPTAFYLCASNPTGGNEQFFGPGTRLTVL.

V usage is TRBV7-8 and J usage is TRBJ2-7; 8 nucleotides align to TRBD2. Germline V gene data show CDR1 as SGHVS and CDR2 as FQNEAQ. V lost 0 bases to trimming and J lost 2 bases; unmatched junction nucleotides: 0. The CDR3 runs to 14 residues. This chain's CDR3 is CASSLASGAYEQYF. DNA of the CDR3: TGTGCCAGCAGCTTAGCTAGCGGGGCCTACGAGCAGTACTTC.

This clone was observed many times. The chain is built from TRBV18 and TRBJ1-2; D unclear. Deletions cut 2 bases from V and 7 bases from J, with 14 bases between. This CDR3 is built from 14 residues. The germline CDR1 and CDR2 sequences are KGHSH and LQKENI. DNA of the CDR3: TGTGCCAGCTCACCAAGGGAGCGCAACGTTGGCTACACCTTC. It specifies CASSPRERNVGYTF.

The chain links TRBV6-6 to TRBJ2-7; D perhaps matches TRBD2 (5 bases). The CDR3 spans 15 residues. Germline V gives CDR1 MNHNY, CDR2 SVGAGI (reference sequence). V was clipped by 0 bases and J by 1 base, with 10 bases between them. This CDR3 is CASSYSNPGSYEQYF. CDR3 sequence (DNA): TGTGCCAGCAGTTACTCGAACCCGGGATCCTACGAGCAGTACTTC.

This chain connects TRBV18 to TRBJ1-2; D might be TRBD1 (6 bases). The V gene lost 6 bases and the J gene lost 8 bases, with 16 bases spanning the gap. Germline-derived CDR1 and CDR2 are KGHSH and LQKENI. CDR3 length equals 13 residues. The CDR3 region is CASSPKQGWGYTF. DNA for the CDR3: TGTGCCAGCTCCCCCAAACAGGGATGGGGCTACACCTTC. Full variable domain (missing parts from reference TRBV18 and TRBJ1-2): NAGVMQNPRHLVRRRGQEARLRCSPMKGHSHVYWYRQLPEEGLKFMVYLQKENIIDESGMPKERFSAEFPKEGPSILRIQQVVRGDSAAYFCASSPKQGWGYTFGSGTRLTVV.